Listed here is a single T cell receptor (beta chain). This entry belongs to a study of T cell responses to AZD1222 COVID-19 vaccine. The repertoire was sequenced with immunoSEQ multiplex PCR; TCRdb's copy has only in-frame clones and lacks some. The sample contains 150,000 to 200,000 clones, approximately 91% of which appear only once. Second-dose groups at about 4 or about 12 weeks were pooled. From germline, CDR1 is SGHRS and CDR2 YFSETQ. CDR3 length: 14 residues. V was shortened by 4 bases and J by 6 bases, with 14 bases between the two germline ends. The chain carries TRBV5-1 and TRBJ2-1; D possibly corresponds to TRBD2 (5 bases). Sequenced here: peripheral blood, sampled 28 days after the second AZD1222 dose. The TCR was taken from an adult who received the AZD1222 COVID-19 vaccine. The CDR3, as DNA: TGCGCCAGCAGCCCCACCGGGGTGATCAATGAGCAGTTCTTC. This translates into CASSPTGVINEQFF.